Detailed here is one T cell receptor beta chain. Antigen unknown. The method was immunoSEQ multiplex PCR; TCRdb's version includes in-frame clones alone and lacks a portion of them. The sample carries about 220,000 clones, about 87% recorded once. While the first cohort had 600 to 800 subjects, the donors belonged to the separate validation cohort of over a hundred subjects. These data come from a study of cytomegalovirus exposure and HLA in healthy donors. Study-wide points: According to a later analysis, TCR clusters from the first cohort tended to co-occur in the approximately 120 validation repertoires. Reported performance of the classifier showed diagnosis of cytomegalovirus status with high specificity and sensitivity. Most TCR sequences were rare, but some public TCRs occurred in many donors.

Germline V gives CDR1 MDHEN, CDR2 SYDVKM. V lost 3 bases to trimming and J lost 5 bases; unmatched junction nucleotides: 8. The CDR3 extends over 16 amino acids. The TCR sequence derives from a man between 18 and 35 years old in good health and CMV-seronegative. The chain links TRBV28 to TRBJ2-1, with TRBD1 identical over 9 bases. Sequencing input: PBMCs. The CDR3 nucleotides read TGTGCCAGCAGTTTTGAAGGGACAGGGCCTCACAATGAGCAGTTCTTC. Protein: CASSFEGTGPHNEQFF.